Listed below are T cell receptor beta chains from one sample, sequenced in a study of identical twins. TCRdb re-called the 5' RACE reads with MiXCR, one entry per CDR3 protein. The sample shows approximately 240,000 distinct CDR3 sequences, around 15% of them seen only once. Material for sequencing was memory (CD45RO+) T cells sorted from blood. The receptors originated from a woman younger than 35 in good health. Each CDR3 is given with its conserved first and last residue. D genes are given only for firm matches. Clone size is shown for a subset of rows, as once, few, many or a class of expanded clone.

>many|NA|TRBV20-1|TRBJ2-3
CSARDPGSGGTDTQYF
TGCAGTGCTAGAGACCCGGGATCAGGCGGCACAGATACGCAGTATTTT
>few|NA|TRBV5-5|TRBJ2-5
CASTQGGEETQYF
TGTGCCAGCACCCAGGGGGGAGAAGAGACCCAGTACTTC
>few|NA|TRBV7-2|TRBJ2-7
CASSPQGGQFAQYF
TGTGCCAGCAGCCCGCAGGGTGGTCAATTTGCGCAGTACTTC
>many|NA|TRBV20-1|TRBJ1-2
CSARDMGGDRYGYTF
TGCAGTGCTAGAGATATGGGGGGAGATCGTTATGGCTACACCTTC
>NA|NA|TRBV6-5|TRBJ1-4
CASSTRGTNEKLFF
TGTGCCAGCAGTACCCGAGGCACTAATGAAAAACTGTTTTTT
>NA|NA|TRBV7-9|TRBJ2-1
CASSLTRAANEQFF
TGTGCCAGCAGCTTAACCCGGGCAGCGAATGAGCAGTTCTTC
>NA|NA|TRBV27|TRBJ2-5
CASSFFTALETQYF
TGTGCCAGCAGTTTTTTTACTGCGCTAGAGACCCAGTACTTC
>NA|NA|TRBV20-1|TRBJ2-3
CSARTIGRRTDTQYF
TGCAGTGCTCGGACTATTGGGCGGAGAACAGATACGCAGTATTTT
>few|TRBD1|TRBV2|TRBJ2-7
CASRDRTGVLEQYF
TGTGCCAGCAGAGACCGGACAGGAGTCCTCGAGCAGTACTTC
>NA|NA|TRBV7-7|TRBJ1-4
CASSASANEKLFF
TGTGCTAGCAGTGCTTCTGCTAATGAAAAACTGTTTTTT
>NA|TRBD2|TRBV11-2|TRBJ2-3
CASSGLAGTADTQYF
TGTGCCAGCAGCGGACTAGCGGGGACGGCAGATACGCAGTATTTT
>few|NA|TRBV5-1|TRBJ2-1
CASSLTGFDNEQFF
TGCGCCAGCAGCTTGACAGGGTTCGACAATGAGCAGTTCTTC
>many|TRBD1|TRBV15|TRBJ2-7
CATSGGGSREQYF
TGTGCCACCTCAGGGGGCGGATCACGCGAGCAGTACTTC
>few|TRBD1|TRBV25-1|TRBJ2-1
CASNKGQGLRYNEQFF
TGTGCCAGCAACAAAGGACAGGGATTGCGATACAATGAGCAGTTCTTC
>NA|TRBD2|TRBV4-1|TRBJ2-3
CASSYGIPLPLAGGQDTQYF
TGCGCCAGCAGCTACGGAATTCCCTTGCCGCTAGCGGGGGGGCAAGATACGCAGTATTTT
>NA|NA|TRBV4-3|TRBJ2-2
CASSQNNRDTGELFF
TGCGCCAGCAGCCAAAATAACCGAGACACCGGGGAGCTGTTTTTT
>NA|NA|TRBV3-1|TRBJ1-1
CASSQGRQRWTNTEAFF
TGTGCCAGCAGCCAAGGGAGACAGCGTTGGACCAACACTGAAGCTTTCTTT
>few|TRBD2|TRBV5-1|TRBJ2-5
CASSLVPSGGPIQETQYF
TGCGCCAGCAGCTTGGTACCTAGCGGGGGGCCGATTCAAGAGACCCAGTACTTC
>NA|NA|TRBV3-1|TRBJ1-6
CASSGRLNGSPLHF
TGTGCCAGCAGCGGTCGCTTAAACGGATCACCCCTCCACTTT
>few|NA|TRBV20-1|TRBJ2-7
CSADRDLYEQYF
TGCAGTGCCGACCGGGACCTCTACGAGCAGTACTTC
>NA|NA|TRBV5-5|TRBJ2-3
CASSSSPSARTDTQYF
TGTGCCAGCAGCTCTAGCCCTAGCGCCCGCACAGATACGCAGTATTTT
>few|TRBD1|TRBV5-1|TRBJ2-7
CASSPGQGNPYEQYF
TGCGCCAGCAGCCCGGGACAGGGGAATCCCTACGAGCAGTACTTC
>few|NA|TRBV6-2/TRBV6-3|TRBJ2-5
CASSLLLPSTDQETQYF
TGTGCCAGCAGCTTACTCCTCCCTTCGACGGACCAAGAGACCCAGTACTTC
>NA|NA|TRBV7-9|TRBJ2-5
CASSFAGERQETQYF
TGTGCCAGCAGCTTTGCTGGGGAGAGGCAAGAGACCCAGTACTTC
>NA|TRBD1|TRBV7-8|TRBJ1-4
CASSFGQGGDEKLFF
TGTGCCAGCAGCTTCGGACAGGGCGGAGACGAAAAACTGTTTTTT
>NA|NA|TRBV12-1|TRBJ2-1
CASSFDSGLAGGPHRSYNEQFF
TGTGCCAGCAGCTTTGATTCTGGGCTAGCGGGAGGGCCCCACAGGTCCTACAATGAGCAGTTCTTC
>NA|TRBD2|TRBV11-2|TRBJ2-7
CASSLGGLAGGSQYF
TGTGCCAGCAGCTTAGGGGGTTTAGCGGGAGGGTCCCAGTACTTC
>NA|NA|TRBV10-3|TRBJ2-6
CAISGGSAGANVLTF
TGTGCCATCAGTGGAGGGTCTGCTGGGGCCAACGTCCTGACTTTC
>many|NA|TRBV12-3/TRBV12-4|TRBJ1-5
CASSLTSNQPQHF
TGTGCCAGCAGTTTAACGAGCAATCAGCCCCAGCATTTT
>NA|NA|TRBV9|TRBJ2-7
CASSVGAARDYEQYF
TGTGCCAGCAGCGTAGGGGCAGCGAGAGACTACGAGCAGTACTTC
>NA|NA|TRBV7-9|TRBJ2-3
CASSLSQSTDTQYF
TGTGCCAGCAGCTTATCACAAAGCACAGATACGCAGTATTTT
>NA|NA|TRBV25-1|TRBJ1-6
CASSDDRGSRNSPLHF
TGTGCCAGCAGTGACGATAGGGGGAGCCGTAATTCACCCCTCCACTTT
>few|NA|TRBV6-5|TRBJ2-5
CASSSGRSSQTQQETQYF
TGTGCCAGCAGTTCGGGGCGATCCTCCCAAACACAACAGGAGACCCAGTACTTC
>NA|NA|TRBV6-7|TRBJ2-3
CARQERLGPDTQYF
TGTGCCAGACAAGAGCGCCTGGGACCAGATACGCAGTATTTT
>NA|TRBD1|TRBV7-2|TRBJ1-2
CASSLDRTNGYTF
TGTGCCAGCAGCTTGGACAGGACCAATGGCTACACCTTC
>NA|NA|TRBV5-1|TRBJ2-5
CASSFSGGVEETQYF
TGCGCCAGCAGCTTTTCTGGCGGAGTGGAAGAGACCCAGTACTTC
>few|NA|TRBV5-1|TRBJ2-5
CASSSRTGFQETQYF
TGCGCCAGCAGCTCACGGACGGGGTTCCAAGAGACCCAGTACTTC
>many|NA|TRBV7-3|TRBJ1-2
CASSLTPDNYGYTF
TGTGCCAGCAGCCTAACCCCGGACAACTATGGCTACACCTTC
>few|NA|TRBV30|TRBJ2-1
CAWSLRYNEQFF
TGTGCCTGGAGTCTTAGGTACAATGAGCAGTTCTTC
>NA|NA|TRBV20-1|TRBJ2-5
CSASPDQETQYF
TGCAGTGCTTCCCCCGACCAAGAGACCCAGTACTTC
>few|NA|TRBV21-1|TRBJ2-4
CATPRKRGMKNIQYF
TGTGCCACCCCTAGAAAGCGGGGAATGAAAAACATTCAGTACTTC
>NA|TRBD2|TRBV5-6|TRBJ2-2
CASSPGLSSGTGELFF
TGTGCCAGCAGCCCCGGACTTTCTAGCGGGACCGGGGAGCTGTTTTTT
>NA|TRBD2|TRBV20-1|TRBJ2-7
CSARLAGGFHEQYF
TGCAGTGCTCGACTAGCGGGAGGATTCCACGAGCAGTACTTC